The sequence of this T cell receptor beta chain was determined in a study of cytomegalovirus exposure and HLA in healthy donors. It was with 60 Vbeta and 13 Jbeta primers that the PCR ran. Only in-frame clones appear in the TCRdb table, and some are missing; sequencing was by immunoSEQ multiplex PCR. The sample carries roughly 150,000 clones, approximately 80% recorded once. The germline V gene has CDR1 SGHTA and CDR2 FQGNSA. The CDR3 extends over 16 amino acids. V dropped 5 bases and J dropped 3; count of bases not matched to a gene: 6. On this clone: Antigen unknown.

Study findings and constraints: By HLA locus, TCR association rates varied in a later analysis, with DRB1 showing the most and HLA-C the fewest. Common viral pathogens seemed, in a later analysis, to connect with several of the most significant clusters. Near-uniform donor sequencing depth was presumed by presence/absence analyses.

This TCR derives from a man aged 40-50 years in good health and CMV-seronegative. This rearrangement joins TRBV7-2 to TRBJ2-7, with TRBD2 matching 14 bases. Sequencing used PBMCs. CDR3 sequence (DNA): TGTGCCAGCAGCCTGGGGACTAGCGGGGGTCTCTACGAGCAGTACTTC. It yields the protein CASSLGTSGGLYEQYF.